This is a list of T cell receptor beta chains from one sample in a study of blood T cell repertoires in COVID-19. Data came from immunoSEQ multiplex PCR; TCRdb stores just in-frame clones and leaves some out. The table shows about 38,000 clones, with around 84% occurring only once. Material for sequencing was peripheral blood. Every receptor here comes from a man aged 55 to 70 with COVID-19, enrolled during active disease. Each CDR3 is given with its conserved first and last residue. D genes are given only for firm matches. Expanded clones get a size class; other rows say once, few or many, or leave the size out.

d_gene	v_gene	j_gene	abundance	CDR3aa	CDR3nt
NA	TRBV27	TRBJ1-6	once	CASSLSGHDNSPLHF	TGTGCCAGCAGTTTATCAGGACATGATAATTCACCCCTCCACTTT
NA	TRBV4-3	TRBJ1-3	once	CASSRTAGQGNTIYF	TGCGCCAGCAGCCGGACGGCAGGGCAAGGAAACACCATATATTTT
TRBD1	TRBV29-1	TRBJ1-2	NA	CSVFSTGYYGYTF	TGCAGCGTATTCTCGACAGGGTACTATGGCTACACCTTC
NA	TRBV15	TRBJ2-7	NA	CATSRGVSYEQYF	TGTGCCACCAGCAGAGGCGTCTCCTACGAGCAGTACTTC
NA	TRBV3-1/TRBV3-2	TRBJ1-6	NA	CASSRKREAGNSPLHF	TGTGCCAGCAGCCGAAAAAGGGAGGCCGGGAATTCACCCCTCCACTTT
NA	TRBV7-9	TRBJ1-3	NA	CASSLAQGNTIYF	TGTGCCAGCAGCTTAGCCCAGGGAAACACCATATATTTT
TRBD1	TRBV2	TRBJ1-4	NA	CASSARTGVANEKLFF	TGTGCCAGCAGTGCCCGGACAGGGGTGGCTAATGAAAAACTGTTTTTT
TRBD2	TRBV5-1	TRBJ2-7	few	CASSLELAGGSYEQYF	TGCGCCAGCAGCTTGGAACTAGCGGGAGGGTCGTACGAGCAGTACTTC
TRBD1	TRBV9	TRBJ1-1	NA	CASSAQQGGRTEAFF	TGTGCCAGCAGCGCCCAACAGGGGGGTAGAACAGAAGCTTTCTTT
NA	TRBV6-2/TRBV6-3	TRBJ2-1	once	CASSVRNEQFF	TGTGCCAGCAGTGTCCGGAATGAGCAGTTCTTC
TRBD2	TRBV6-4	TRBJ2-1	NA	CASSMREAGGEQFF	TGTGCCAGCAGTATGCGGGAGGCCGGGGGGGAGCAGTTCTTC
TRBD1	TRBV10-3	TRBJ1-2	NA	CAISEGQVFNYGYTF	TGTGCCATCAGTGAAGGACAGGTATTTAACTATGGCTACACCTTC
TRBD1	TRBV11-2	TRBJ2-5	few	CASSLEQGAWETQYF	TGTGCCAGCAGCTTAGAGCAGGGGGCGTGGGAGACCCAGTACTTC
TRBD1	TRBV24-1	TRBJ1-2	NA	CATSDPGQGSYGYTF	TGTGCCACCAGTGATCCGGGACAGGGGTCTTATGGCTACACCTTC
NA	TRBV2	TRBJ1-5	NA	CASSERVGNQPQHF	TGTGCCAGCAGTGAGAGGGTGGGCAATCAGCCCCAGCATTTT
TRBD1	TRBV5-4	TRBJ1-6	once	CASSARTGENSPLHF	TGTGCCAGCAGCGCCCGGACAGGGGAAAATTCACCCCTCCACTTT
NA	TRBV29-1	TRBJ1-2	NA	CSGGERAANYGYTF	TGCAGCGGGGGCGAGAGGGCAGCTAACTATGGCTACACCTTC
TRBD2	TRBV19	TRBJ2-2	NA	CASSIYGEGTGELFF	TGTGCCAGTAGTATTTACGGGGAGGGGACCGGGGAGCTGTTTTTT
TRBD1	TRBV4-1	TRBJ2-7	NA	CASSRGQGAVEQYF	TGCGCCAGCAGCCGAGGACAGGGGGCGGTCGAGCAGTACTTC
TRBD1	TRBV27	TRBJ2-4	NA	CASSNRQGATGNIQYF	TGTGCCAGCAGTAACCGACAGGGGGCAACGGGAAACATTCAGTACTTC
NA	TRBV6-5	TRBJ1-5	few	CASSYSFDSHNQPQHF	TGTGCCAGCAGTTACTCTTTCGACAGCCACAATCAGCCCCAGCATTTT
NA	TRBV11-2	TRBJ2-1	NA	CASRTTLSYNEQFF	TGTGCCAGCAGGACGACTCTCTCCTACAATGAGCAGTTCTTC
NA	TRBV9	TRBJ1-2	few	CASSPLGKESLYGYTF	TGTGCCAGCAGCCCCCTCGGGAAGGAAAGCCTCTATGGCTACACCTTC
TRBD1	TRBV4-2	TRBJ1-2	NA	CASSQDERDRGQGYTF	TGTGCCAGCAGCCAAGATGAGCGGGACAGGGGGCAAGGCTACACCTTC
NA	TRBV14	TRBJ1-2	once	CASSIEGRGGYTF	TGTGCCAGCAGCATTGAGGGCCGAGGAGGCTACACCTTC
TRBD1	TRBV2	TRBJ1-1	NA	CASSRTGSNTEAFF	TGTGCCAGCAGCAGGACAGGGTCTAACACTGAAGCTTTCTTT
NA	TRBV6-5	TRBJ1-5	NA	CASSSTDIWDQPQHF	TGTGCCAGCAGTTCAACGGACATCTGGGATCAGCCCCAGCATTTT
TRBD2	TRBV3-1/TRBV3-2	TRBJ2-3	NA	CASSLDPGGTDTQYF	TGTGCCAGCAGTCTAGACCCGGGAGGAACAGATACGCAGTATTTT
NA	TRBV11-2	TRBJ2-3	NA	CASSLAVGAGAGTDTQYF	TGTGCCAGCAGCTTAGCGGTAGGGGCAGGCGCGGGCACAGATACGCAGTATTTT
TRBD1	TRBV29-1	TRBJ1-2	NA	CSSSEGQLIF	TGCAGCTCGTCGGAGGGACAGTTAATTTTC
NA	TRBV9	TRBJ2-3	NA	CASSVGGGTQYF	TGTGCCAGCAGCGTAGGAGGTGGAACGCAGTATTTT
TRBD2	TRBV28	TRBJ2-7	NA	CASGGAGAYEQYF	TGTGCCAGCGGGGGAGCGGGGGCCTACGAGCAGTACTTC
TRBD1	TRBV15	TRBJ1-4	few	CATSRDRGRVVRLFF	TGTGCCACCAGCAGGGACAGGGGGCGTGTTGTTAGACTGTTTTTT
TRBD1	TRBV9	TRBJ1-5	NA	CASSLQDRPLGGHQPQHF	TGTGCCAGCAGCCTCCAGGACAGGCCCCTTGGTGGACATCAGCCCCAGCATTTT
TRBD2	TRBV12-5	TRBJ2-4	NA	CASALAGVAKNIQYF	TGTGCTAGTGCTCTGGCGGGGGTAGCCAAAAACATTCAGTACTTC
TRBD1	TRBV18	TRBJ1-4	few	CASSPPIMGQRNEKLFF	TGTGCCAGCTCACCACCTATAATGGGACAGAGGAATGAAAAACTGTTTTTT
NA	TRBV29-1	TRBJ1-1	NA	CSVRGGDTEAFF	TGCAGCGTTCGGGGAGGGGACACTGAAGCTTTCTTT
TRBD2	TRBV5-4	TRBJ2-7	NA	CASSRGTSGDYEQYF	TGTGCCAGCAGTAGGGGGACTAGCGGAGACTACGAGCAGTACTTC
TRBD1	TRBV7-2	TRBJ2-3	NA	CASSLAPKGAADTQYF	TGTGCCAGCAGCTTAGCGCCCAAGGGGGCGGCAGATACGCAGTATTTT
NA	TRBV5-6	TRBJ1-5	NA	CASSLGRGQPQHF	TGTGCCAGCAGCTTGGGGCGCGGCCAGCCCCAGCATTTT
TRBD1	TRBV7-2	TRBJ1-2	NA	CASSLQRDRRGYTF	TGTGCCAGCAGCCTACAAAGGGACAGGCGCGGCTACACCTTC
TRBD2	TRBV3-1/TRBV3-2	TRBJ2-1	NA	CASSPRRTSGYNEQFF	TGTGCCAGCAGCCCACGCCGGACTAGCGGGTACAATGAGCAGTTCTTC
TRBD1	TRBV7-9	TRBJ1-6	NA	CASSARDSLNSPLHF	TGTGCCAGCAGCGCCCGGGACAGCCTTAATTCACCCCTCCACTTT
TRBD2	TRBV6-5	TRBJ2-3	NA	CATVNRGRPDTQYF	TGTGCCACCGTCAACCGCGGGAGGCCAGATACGCAGTATTTT
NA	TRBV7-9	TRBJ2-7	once	CASSPGPVGEQYF	TGTGCCAGCAGCCCAGGGCCTGTGGGCGAGCAGTACTTC
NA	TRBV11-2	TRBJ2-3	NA	CASSPGSDRQYF	TGTGCCAGCAGCCCCGGGTCGGATCGGCAGTATTTT
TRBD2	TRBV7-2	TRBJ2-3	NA	CASSLRAGGLLDTQYF	TGTGCCAGCAGCCTACGGGCGGGAGGATTATTAGATACGCAGTATTTT
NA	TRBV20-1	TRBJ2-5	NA	CSAGEETQYF	TGCAGTGCTGGGGAGGAGACCCAGTACTTC